A single sample is the source of the 15 T cell receptor beta chains below, sequenced in a study of blood T cell repertoires in COVID-19. TCRdb's copy holds only in-frame clones and misses some; the assay was immunoSEQ multiplex PCR. The table records over 130,000 clones, 75% to 80% of them present only once. The sample comprised PBMCs or T cells enriched from blood (not recorded which). The receptors stem from a woman in her forties or fifties who had recovered from COVID-19.

V is TRBV27 and J is TRBJ2-3, with 8 bases fitting TRBD1. This CDR3 is built from 13 residues. Germline CDR1 reads MNHEY; CDR2 reads SMNVEV (reference sequence). The V and J ends lost 4 bases and 6 bases, in that order; junction bases with no gene match: 3. This CDR3 is CASSYYRGDTQYF. The CDR3, as DNA: TGTGCCAGCAGTTACTACAGGGGGGATACGCAGTATTTT.

The chain combines TRBV6-5 with TRBJ1-3; TRBD1 matches at 7 bases. The CDR3 has 15 amino acids. The germline V gene has CDR1 MNHEY and CDR2 SVGAGI. Trimming at V came to 0 bases and at J to 5 bases, leaving 4 bases not matched to a gene. The CDR3 region has the DNA TGTGCCAGCAGTTACTCGCAGGGGGTGAGAAACACCATATATTTT. This codes for CASSYSQGVRNTIYF.

This clone was seen more than once but under ten times. The chain has TRBV4-2 and TRBJ2-3; D remains unclear. CDR1 LGHNA and CDR2 YNFKEQ come from the germline V gene. The V and J ends lost 2 bases and 0 bases respectively, with 9 bases between them. This CDR3 region has 15 residues. The CDR3 loop reads CASSQLKTSTDTQYF. CDR3 DNA sequence: TGTGCCAGCAGCCAACTTAAGACTAGCACAGATACGCAGTATTTT.

The chain combines TRBV19 with TRBJ1-5; TRBD1 aligns across 7 bases. Trimming took 1 base from V and 4 from J; bases not matched to a gene: 4. This CDR3 has 15 amino acids. The germline CDR1 and CDR2 sequences are LNHDA and SQIVND (reference sequence). The CDR3 region is CASSIGGGDNQPQHF. In DNA form, the CDR3 reads TGTGCCAGTAGTATAGGAGGGGGCGATAATCAGCCCCAGCATTTT. Looking up the rest from reference TRBV19 and TRBJ1-5 gives the full variable domain: DGGITQSPKYLFRKEGQNVTLSCEQNLNHDAMYWYRQDPGQGLRLIYYSQIVNDFQKGDIAEGYSVSREKKESFPLTVTSAQKNPTAFYLCASSIGGGDNQPQHFGDGTRLSIL.

The chain combines TRBV6-5 with TRBJ1-3; 7 bases are shared with TRBD1. V was clipped by 8 bases and J by 4 bases; unmatched bases: 5. Germline CDR1 reads MNHEY; CDR2 reads SVGAGI. This CDR3 is built from 13 residues. CDR3 DNA sequence: TGTGCCAGCCGTAGGGGGCCGGGAAACACCATATATTTT. Translating gives CASRRGPGNTIYF.

The DNA of the CDR3 is TGTGCCAGCAGCCCGACAGGGGGCGGCGAGACCCAGTACTTC. Amino acids: CASSPTGGGETQYF. The chain carries TRBV7-9 and TRBJ2-5, with 10 nucleotides matching TRBD1. V lost 5 bases, J lost 5 bases, and 5 bases stayed unmatched. The CDR3 is 14 amino acids. Germline loops: CDR1 SEHNR, CDR2 FQNEAQ (reference sequence).

This rearrangement joins TRBV7-9 to TRBJ2-5; the match to TRBD1 covers 8 bases. CDR3 length: 15 residues. Germline CDR1 and CDR2: SEHNR and FQNEAQ (reference sequence). V shed 3 bases and J 4 bases; nucleotides not matched to a gene: 7. CDR3 coding DNA: TGTGCCAGCAGCTTGACAGGGGTTGGTCGAGAGACCCAGTACTTC. Translation: CASSLTGVGRETQYF.

This clone was seen many times. V gene TRBV18 combines with J gene TRBJ1-2; D not resolved. Trimming left V 3 bases short and J 4 bases short, with 9 bases between. The CDR3 covers 13 residues. The germline CDR1 and CDR2 sequences are KGHSH and LQKENI. The CDR3 here is CASSPSERYGYTF. Written as DNA, the CDR3 is TGTGCCAGCTCACCTTCGGAGCGCTATGGCTACACCTTC.

The chain joins TRBV6-5 to TRBJ1-1; D gene unclear. V lost 1 base and J lost 4, with 16 bases in between. The CDR3 extends over 16 amino acids. The germline V gene has CDR1 MNHEY and CDR2 SVGAGI. CDR3 in DNA: TGTGCCAGCAGTTACTTCCAGAGGGTCGGGAGCACTGAAGCTTTCTTT. This gives the protein CASSYFQRVGSTEAFF.

The CDR3 DNA follows: TGTGCCAGCAGCCCACAGACGGCCCATGAGCAGTTCTTC. This gives the protein CASSPQTAHEQFF. The chain is built from TRBV11-2 and TRBJ2-1; D not resolved. Germline CDR1 and CDR2: SGHAT and FQNNGV. The CDR3 contains 13 residues. V was cut by 5 bases and J by 8 bases, with 13 bases left in between.

The chain uses TRBV5-4 and TRBJ1-2, with 8 bases matching TRBD1. V trimming: 3 bases; J trimming: 8 bases; junction bases outside the gene matches: 9. The CDR3 is made up of 14 amino acids. The V gene's germline CDR1 is SGHNT and CDR2 YYREEE (reference sequence). Here the CDR3 reads CASSSRGRLGGYTF. CDR3 nucleotide sequence: TGTGCCAGCAGCTCCAGGGGGCGTTTGGGGGGCTACACCTTC.

CDR3 sequence: CASSLLGQFTDTQYF. The CDR3 DNA reads TGTGCCAGCAGCTTACTGGGGCAATTCACAGATACGCAGTATTTT. This rearrangement joins TRBV7-3 to TRBJ2-3; maybe TRBD1 (5 bases). CDR3 length equals 15 residues. Trimming took off 2 bases at V and 2 bases at J, with 11 bases between the two ends. Germline V lookup: CDR1 SGHTA, CDR2 FQGTGA.

This clone was seen just once. The chain uses TRBV13 and TRBJ1-2; 8 bases match TRBD1. This CDR3 region has 16 residues. Germline CDR1 and CDR2: PRHDT and FYEKMQ (reference sequence). Unmatched junction bases numbered 12, after V lost 5 bases and J lost 4 bases. The CDR3 spells CASSPVGTGSTYGYTF. The CDR3 nucleotides are TGTGCCAGCAGCCCAGTAGGGACAGGCTCCACCTATGGCTACACCTTC.

The J gene is TRBJ2-6, the V gene TRBV5-4; 12 positions match TRBD2. The CDR3 consists of 18 residues. Looked up from germline, CDR1 is SGHNT and CDR2 is YYREEE (reference sequence). Trimming at V came to 6 bases and at J to 0 bases, leaving 7 bases not matched to a gene. CDR3 region: CASTSSGRGVSGANVLTF. As DNA, the CDR3 is TGTGCCAGCACATCTAGCGGGAGGGGGGTCTCTGGGGCCAACGTCCTGACTTTC.

This clone was detected a few times. This CDR3 reads CTARVNYGYTF. CDR3 nucleotide sequence: TGTACCGCCCGGGTTAACTATGGCTACACCTTC. V and J are TRBV12-3 or TRBV12-4 and TRBJ1-2; D not resolved. The CDR3 is made up of 11 amino acids.